The next 23 T cell receptor beta chains were all read from a single sample in a study of T cell responses to AZD1222 COVID-19 vaccine. The data were produced by immunoSEQ multiplex PCR, yet TCRdb's version contains in-frame clones alone and is incomplete. The data show some 96,000 clones, approximately 90% seen once. This material consisted of peripheral blood, taken on day 0 of AZD1222 vaccination. All receptors derive from an adult in good health.

The chain is built from TRBV18 and TRBJ1-2; 9 nucleotides align to TRBD1. V shed 3 bases, J shed 7 bases, and the junction held 6 bases outside the gene matches. The CDR3 is 14 amino acids. From germline, CDR1 is KGHSH and CDR2 LQKENI. CDR3 loop: CASSPGQGAVGYTF. Here the CDR3 DNA reads TGTGCCAGCTCACCGGGACAGGGAGCTGTTGGCTACACCTTC.

The chain is built from TRBV11-2 and TRBJ1-1; no definite D call. V was clipped by 3 bases and J by 8 bases, with 16 bases between them. The germline V gene encodes CDR1 SGHAT and CDR2 FQNNGV. CDR3 length equals 14 residues. The DNA of the CDR3 is TGTGCCAGCAGCTTTTCCAACCGGGCCCTAGAAGCTTTCTTT. It yields the protein CASSFSNRALEAFF.

V usage is TRBV6-5 and J usage is TRBJ2-7; D perhaps matches TRBD2 (6 bases). Trimming took off 4 bases at V and 4 bases at J, with 11 bases between the two ends. The germline CDR1 and CDR2 sequences are MNHEY and SVGAGI. The CDR3 is made up of 13 amino acids. CDR3 DNA sequence: TGTGCCAGCAGTTCCCCGGGACTGTACGAGCAGTACTTC. Translated: CASSSPGLYEQYF.

This clone was seen just once. The V gene is TRBV3-1 (or the pseudogene TRBV3-2), the J gene TRBJ2-7; possibly TRBD2 for D (6 bases). CDR1 is LGHDT and CDR2 is YNNKEL in the germline V gene (reference sequence). V was shortened by 0 bases and J by 1 base, with 19 bases between the two germline ends. There are 18 residues in the CDR3. In DNA, the CDR3 is TGTGCCAGCAGCCAAGATCTCCCGGGACTCCAGATTTCCTACGAGCAGTACTTC. Residues: CASSQDLPGLQISYEQYF.

The rearrangement links TRBV27 to TRBJ2-1; TRBD2 aligns across 10 bases. V dropped 4 bases and J dropped 5; count of bases not matched to a gene: 8. CDR1 and CDR2 (germline): MNHEY, SMNVEV (reference sequence). The CDR3 totals 16 residues. CDR3 nucleotides: TGTGCCAGCAGTTCACCCAAGCGGGGGGGAAACAATGAGCAGTTCTTC. It codes for CASSSPKRGGNNEQFF.

This clone was counted only a few times. The rearrangement joins TRBV16 to TRBJ1-2, with 9 bases fitting TRBD1. The length of the CDR3 is 13 residues. The ends lost 5 bases at V and 7 bases at J; junction bases unmatched: 5. The germline CDR1 and CDR2 sequences are KGHSY and FQNENV. CDR3 nucleotides: TGTGCCAGCAGCAGGGGACAGGGTTTTGGCTACACCTTC. Translating gives CASSRGQGFGYTF.

The CDR3 nucleotides are TGCGCCAGCAGCTTGGCCGGGCGGATGGGGGGGACCGGGGAGCTGTTTTTT. Its translation is CASSLAGRMGGTGELFF. The chain couples TRBV5-1 to TRBJ2-2, with 7 bases identical to TRBD2. Germline lookup yields CDR1 SGHRS and CDR2 YFSETQ. V was clipped by 0 bases and J by 5 bases; unmatched bases: 10. The CDR3 consists of 17 residues.

V usage is TRBV27 and J usage is TRBJ2-3; 7 nucleotides match TRBD2. With V trimmed by 10 bases and J by 1 base, 11 bases remained unmatched. CDR3 size: 15 residues. Germline V CDR1 and CDR2: MNHEY, SMNVEV (reference sequence). The DNA for the CDR3 is TGTGCCACCAGCCTAGCGGAGTCAGGCACAGATACGCAGTATTTT. Translation gives CATSLAESGTDTQYF.

The V and J genes are TRBV10-3 and TRBJ1-1; D gene unclear. CDR1 is ENHRY, CDR2 SYGVKD, per germline. This CDR3 has 13 residues. Trimming left V 4 bases short and J 7 bases short, with 13 bases between. The CDR3 loop reads CAISVAGLDEAFF. Written as DNA, the CDR3 is TGTGCCATCAGTGTGGCGGGGTTGGATGAAGCTTTCTTT.

The chain joins TRBV19 to TRBJ1-1; 7 positions match TRBD1. The CDR3 extends over 15 amino acids. The germline V gene encodes CDR1 LNHDA and CDR2 SQIVND (reference sequence). V shed 5 bases, J shed 0 bases, and the junction held 6 bases outside the gene matches. As DNA, the CDR3 is TGTGCCAGTAGTTCGGGACAGATCATGAACACTGAAGCTTTCTTT. Protein: CASSSGQIMNTEAFF.

This sequence joins TRBV7-2 and TRBJ1-6; 7 positions match TRBD1. Looked up from germline, CDR1 is SGHTA and CDR2 is FQGNSA. V shed 5 bases, J shed 4 bases, and the junction held 2 bases outside the gene matches. This CDR3 has 14 residues. The CDR3, as DNA: TGTGCCAGCAGCCTGACAGGGTATAATTCACCCCTCCACTTT. Translated, it gives CASSLTGYNSPLHF.

As DNA, the CDR3 is TGCGCCAGCAGCTTAGTTGGCGGACCTGATATCTACGAGCAGTACTTC. Encoded protein: CASSLVGGPDIYEQYF. The J gene is TRBJ2-7, the V gene TRBV5-1; D ambiguous. The ends were cut back, 2 bases at V and 3 bases at J, with 18 bases in the middle. This CDR3 has 16 amino acids. Germline V gene data show CDR1 as SGHRS and CDR2 as YFSETQ.

The chain links TRBV7-8 to TRBJ2-7; D gene unclear. Germline V gene lookup returns CDR1 SGHVS and CDR2 FQNEAQ. Trimming left V 1 base short and J 2 bases short, with 9 bases between. There are 14 residues in the CDR3. The CDR3 loop reads CASSLGFRTYEQYF. Written as DNA, the CDR3 is TGTGCCAGCAGCTTAGGTTTCAGAACCTACGAGCAGTACTTC.

The chain uses TRBV9 and TRBJ1-1; no clear D. CDR3 length: 14 residues. The V gene lost 2 bases and the J gene lost 9 bases, with 17 bases spanning the gap. Germline CDR1 SGDLS, CDR2 YYNGEE. The CDR3 loop reads CASSVGALGEKAFF. The DNA of the CDR3 is TGTGCCAGCAGCGTTGGCGCACTGGGAGAAAAAGCTTTCTTT.

J is TRBJ1-1 and V is TRBV2, with D perhaps matching TRBD1 (5 bases). The CDR3 contains 12 residues. V shed 7 bases and J shed 8 bases, with 14 bases lying between them. Germline assignment: CDR1 SNHLY and CDR2 FYNNEI. CDR3 DNA sequence: TGTGCCAGCACCGAACCAGGGCGAGAAGCTTTCTTT. It specifies CASTEPGREAFF.

This clone was detected only a few times. This rearrangement joins TRBV7-2 to TRBJ1-2; unclear D gene. Germline assignment: CDR1 SGHTA and CDR2 FQGNSA. This CDR3 region has 14 residues. Trimming left V 5 bases short and J 6 bases short, with 16 bases between. The CDR3 reads CASSPTPTTNGYTF. CDR3 nucleotides: TGTGCCAGCAGCCCGACACCTACAACTAATGGCTACACCTTC.

This clone was counted once. This chain joins TRBV5-4 and TRBJ2-1; 8 bases agree with TRBD2. The V gene's germline CDR1 is SGHNT and CDR2 YYREEE (reference sequence). V lost 2 bases, J lost 3 bases, and 4 bases stayed unmatched. The CDR3 spans 15 residues. For the CDR3, the DNA is TGTGCCAGCAGCTTCGGCGGGAGGATCTACAATGAGCAGTTCTTC. This codes for CASSFGGRIYNEQFF.

This clone was recorded only once. The rearrangement links TRBV7-2 to TRBJ2-5; D is perhaps TRBD2 (7 bases). V lost 1 base, J lost 5 bases, and 14 bases lay in between. CDR3 size: 15 residues. The germline V gene encodes CDR1 SGHTA and CDR2 FQGNSA. The CDR3 nucleotides are TGTGCCAGCAGCTTAGATCAGGGGCGGGGGGAGACCCAGTACTTC. This encodes CASSLDQGRGETQYF. Filled out from reference TRBV7-2 and TRBJ2-5, the complete variable domain reads GAGVSQSPSNKVTEKGKDVELRCDPISGHTALYWYRQSLGQGLEFLIYFQGNSAPDKSGLPSDRFSAERTGGSVSTLTIQRTQQEDSAVYLCASSLDQGRGETQYFGPGTRLLVL.

The rearrangement uses TRBV5-1 and TRBJ2-3; D remains ambiguous. V lost 1 base and J lost 3, with 6 bases in between. The CDR3 extends over 13 amino acids. Germline assignment: CDR1 SGHRS and CDR2 YFSETQ. CDR3 sequence reads: CASSLSRTDTQYF. For the CDR3, the DNA is TGCGCCAGCAGCTTGAGTAGAACAGATACGCAGTATTTT.

The chain carries TRBV7-9 and TRBJ2-7, with no clear D. The CDR3 runs to 16 residues. V was pared by 5 bases and J by 0 bases, with 17 bases between. Germline V lookup: CDR1 SEHNR, CDR2 FQNEAQ (reference sequence). CDR3 region: CASSLDGGLNSYEQYF. CDR3 bases: TGTGCCAGCAGCCTAGACGGCGGATTAAACTCCTACGAGCAGTACTTC. The full variable domain, its missing parts supplied by reference TRBV7-9 and TRBJ2-7, is DTGVSQNPRHKITKRGQNVTFRCDPISEHNRLYWYRQTLGQGPEFLTYFQNEAQLEKSRLLSDRFSAERPKGSFSTLEIQRTEQGDSAMYLCASSLDGGLNSYEQYFGPGTRLTVT.

The V and J genes are TRBV19 and TRBJ2-2; 9 positions agree with TRBD2. V gave up 4 bases and J gave up 6 bases; unmatched junction bases: 3. The CDR3 is made up of 14 amino acids. Looked up from germline, CDR1 is LNHDA and CDR2 is SQIVND (reference sequence). CDR3 coding DNA: TGTGCCAGTAGTAGCGGGAGGGCCGCCGGGGAGCTGTTTTTT. This gives the protein CASSSGRAAGELFF.

The chain uses TRBV5-1 and TRBJ2-7, with 12 nucleotides matching TRBD1. The junction had 14 bases not matched to a gene; V was cut back by 4 bases and J by 6 bases. CDR1 SGHRS and CDR2 YFSETQ come from the germline V gene. This CDR3 has 17 amino acids. The CDR3 is CASSPVFSGTGGVEQYF. The DNA for the CDR3 is TGCGCCAGCAGCCCCGTTTTTTCGGGGACAGGGGGCGTCGAGCAGTACTTC.

This sequence joins TRBV6-1 and TRBJ1-2; D call uncertain. This CDR3 comprises 17 residues. Per the germline V gene, CDR1 is MNHNS and CDR2 is SASEGT. V was clipped by 2 bases and J by 7 bases, with 23 bases between them. The CDR3 region has the DNA TGTGCCAGCAGTGAAAATCTGGTGGGAGGGAGAGTCGGTGGCTACACCTTC. Its translation is CASSENLVGGRVGGYTF.